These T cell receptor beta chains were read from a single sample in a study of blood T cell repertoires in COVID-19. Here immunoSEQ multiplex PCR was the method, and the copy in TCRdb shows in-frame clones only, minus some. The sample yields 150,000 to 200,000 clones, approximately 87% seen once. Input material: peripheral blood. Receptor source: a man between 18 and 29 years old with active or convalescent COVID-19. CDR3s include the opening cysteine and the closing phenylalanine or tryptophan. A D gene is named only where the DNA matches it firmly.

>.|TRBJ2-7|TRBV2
CASADGTYEQYF
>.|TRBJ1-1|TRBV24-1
CATSDLQGTEAFF
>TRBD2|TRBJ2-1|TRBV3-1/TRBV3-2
CASSRLAGGYNEQFF
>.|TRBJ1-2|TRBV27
CASSLVASAGFWGYTF
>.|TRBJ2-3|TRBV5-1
CASSPRDTSTDTQYF
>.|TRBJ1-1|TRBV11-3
CASSLARGVGTEAFF
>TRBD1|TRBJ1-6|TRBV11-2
CASSLDHTGVAPLHF
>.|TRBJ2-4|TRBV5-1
CASSLVTKNIQYF
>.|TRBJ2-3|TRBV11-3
CASSRGISTDTQYF
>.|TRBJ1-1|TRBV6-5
CASSTAGSMNTEAFF
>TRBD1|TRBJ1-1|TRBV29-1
CSVERFTGVNTEAFF
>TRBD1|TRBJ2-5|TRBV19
CASTKDRAFGETQYF
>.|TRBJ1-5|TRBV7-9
CASSLQDNSQPQHF
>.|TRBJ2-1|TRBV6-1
CATLLPMSSYNEQFF
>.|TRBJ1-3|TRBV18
CASSSGGTVGNTIYF
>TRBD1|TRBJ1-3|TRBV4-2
CASSRGQGGNTIYF
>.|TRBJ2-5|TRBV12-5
CASGLVLGHQQETQYF
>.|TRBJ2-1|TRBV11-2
CASSDGPNPFNEQFF
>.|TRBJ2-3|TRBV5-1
CASSPARTDTQYF
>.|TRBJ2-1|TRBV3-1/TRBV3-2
CASSSSVSYNEQFF
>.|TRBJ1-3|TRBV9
CASSPRPRGSLGNTIYF
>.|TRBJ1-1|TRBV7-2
CASSSLGSGNTEAFF
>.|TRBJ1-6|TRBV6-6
CASNPAQYNSPLHF